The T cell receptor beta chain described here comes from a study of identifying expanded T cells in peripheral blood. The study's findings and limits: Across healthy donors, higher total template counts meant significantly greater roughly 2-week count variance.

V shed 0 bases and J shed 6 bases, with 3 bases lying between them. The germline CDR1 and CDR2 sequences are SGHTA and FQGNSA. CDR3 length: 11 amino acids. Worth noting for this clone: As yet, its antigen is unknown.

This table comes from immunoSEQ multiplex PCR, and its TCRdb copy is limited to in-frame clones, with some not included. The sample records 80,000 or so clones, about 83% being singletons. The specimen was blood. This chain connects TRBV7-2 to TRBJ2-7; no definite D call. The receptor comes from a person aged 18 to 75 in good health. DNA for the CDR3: TGTGCCAGCAGCTTAGCGCTCGAGCAGTACTTC. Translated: CASSLALEQYF.